The 8 T cell receptor beta chains below come from one sample, sequenced in a study of T cell repertoires in cytomegalovirus infection. TCRdb re-called the reads through MiXCR, storing one row per CDR3 protein. The sample consists of more than 140,000 distinct CDR3 sequences, roughly 6% of them appearing once. Material: PBMCs. The origin of the receptors is a human donor in good health (CMV status not recorded). Some clones in this sample may be carry-over from other donors' samples.

This clonotype showed up many times. The chain is built from TRBV7-2 and TRBJ1-4; tentatively, D is TRBD1 (5 bases). Germline values: CDR1 SGHTA, CDR2 FQGNSA. Trimming removed 1 base at V and 3 bases at J, with 9 bases between. The CDR3 is made up of 15 amino acids. The CDR3 loop is CASSLGGDANEKLFF. For the CDR3, the DNA is TGTGCCAGCAGCTTAGGGGGGGACGCTAATGAAAAACTGTTTTTT.

This clonotype came up a few times. The V call is TRBV28, the J call TRBJ1-5; perhaps TRBD1 as D (6 bases). Looked up from germline, CDR1 is MDHEN and CDR2 is SYDVKM. There are 14 residues in the CDR3. V lost 6 bases and J lost 2, with 11 bases in between. CDR3 bases: TGTGCCAGCAGAGGGGGTCTGGGCAATCAGCCCCAGCATTTT. It yields the protein CASRGGLGNQPQHF.

The chain employs TRBV5-1 and TRBJ2-3; 7 bases align to TRBD2. Germline V CDR1 and CDR2: SGHRS, YFSETQ. V gave up 9 bases and J gave up 1 base; unmatched junction bases: 5. There are 13 residues in the CDR3. CDR3 protein: CATRAGRTDTQYF. CDR3 nucleotide sequence: TGCGCCACCCGAGCGGGGCGCACAGATACGCAGTATTTT.

This clonotype was counted many times. The chain carries TRBV20-1 and TRBJ1-3; D is undetermined. This CDR3 comprises 14 residues. V lost 5 bases, J lost 0 bases, and 11 bases lay in between. CDR1 and CDR2 from the germline V gene are DFQATT and SNEGSKA (reference sequence). The CDR3 DNA is TGCAGTGCTCTTGACTCCAACTCTGGAAACACCATATATTTT. Protein: CSALDSNSGNTIYF.

This clonotype was detected a few times. This rearrangement joins TRBV29-1 to TRBJ2-5; D assignment may be TRBD1 or TRBD2 (5 bases each). V lost 8 bases and J 1 base, leaving 14 bases between the germline ends. The CDR3 runs 13 residues. Germline V lookup: CDR1 SQVTM, CDR2 ANQGSEA. The CDR3 loop reads CSKQGESQETQYF. The DNA for the CDR3 is TGCAGCAAACAAGGGGAGTCCCAAGAGACCCAGTACTTC.

This clonotype was detected a few times. The rearrangement joins TRBV20-1 to TRBJ2-1; the match to TRBD1 covers 7 bases. V lost 6 bases, J lost 12 bases, and 8 bases stayed unmatched. The CDR3 extends over 11 amino acids. Germline V lookup: CDR1 DFQATT, CDR2 SNEGSKA (reference sequence). CDR3 sequence (DNA): TGCAGTGCCAGGGACAGCGCTAGGCAGTTCTTC. Residues: CSARDSARQFF.

This clonotype has only a few counts. The gene calls are TRBV28 and TRBJ2-1; the D gene is possibly TRBD2 (6 bases). The CDR3 spans 15 residues. Germline loops: CDR1 MDHEN, CDR2 SYDVKM. Deletions cut 6 bases from V and 4 bases from J, with 16 bases between. CDR3 in amino acids: CASSSGGAQYNEQFF. Here the CDR3 DNA reads TGTGCCAGCAGCTCCGGGGGAGCCCAATACAATGAGCAGTTCTTC.

This sequence joins TRBV7-8 and TRBJ2-7; the D gene is possibly TRBD1 (6 bases). V dropped 5 bases and J dropped 0 bases, with 14 bases sitting between them. The CDR3 loop spans 15 amino acids. Germline CDR1 SGHVS, CDR2 FQNEAQ. The CDR3 spells CASSPSDRSSYEQYF. The CDR3 bases are TGTGCCAGCAGCCCCTCGGACAGAAGCTCCTACGAGCAGTACTTC.